This record looks at one T cell receptor beta chain sequence and its context. The data are from a study of identical twins. TCRdb ran MiXCR on the 5' RACE reads and lists one entry per CDR3 protein. The repertoire holds roughly 480,000 distinct CDR3 sequences, with roughly 26% as singletons. Germline CDR1 is SGHRS and CDR2 is YFSETQ. Trimming took 3 bases from V and 6 from J; bases not matched to a gene: 5. This CDR3 spans 14 amino acids. A further study also used this sample, focusing on T cells expressing NK-cell markers.

Material for sequencing was CD4+ T cells sorted from blood. The rearrangement links TRBV5-1 to TRBJ1-1; TRBD1 matches 10 bases. This clonotype was obtained from a woman younger than 30 in good health. The CDR3 DNA follows: TGCGCCAGCAGCTCGGGGACAGGGGTATCTGAAGCTTTCTTT. It yields the protein CASSSGTGVSEAFF.